This entry describes one T cell receptor beta chain. This sample is part of a study of blood T cell repertoires in COVID-19. In the study overall: T cells, B-cell-depleted T cells, or PBMCs supplied cDNA or gDNA.

The CDR3 has 11 amino acids. Germline loops: CDR1 MDHEN, CDR2 SYDVKM. With 3 bases clipped from V and 11 bases from J, the junction kept 2 bases outside the gene matches. In the original analysis: Reference gene primers were amplified, and this amplification served to estimate nucleated cell counts. Data came from immunoSEQ multiplex PCR; TCRdb stores just in-frame clones and leaves some out. That table gives V, J and clone size, and the DNA gave D and trimming. In the table there are some 220,000 clones, about 86% of which are singletons. The chain joins TRBV28 to TRBJ2-5; TRBD1 agrees at 8 bases. This TCR was sampled from a woman aged 25-40 years who had recovered from COVID-19. The specimen sequenced was peripheral blood. The CDR3 protein is CASSLGQEQYF. CDR3 nucleotides: TGTGCCAGCAGTTTGGGACAGGAGCAGTACTTC.